Below are 20 T cell receptor beta chains sequenced from a single sample in a study of T cells after somatic rescue of genetic block. The protocol was immunoSEQ multiplex PCR, while the TCRdb copy is restricted to in-frame clones and leaves out a portion. The sample yields about 70,000 clones, roughly 94% seen once. Source material: peripheral blood mononuclear cells (PBMCs). The origin of the receptors is a man aged 35 to 55.

The gene calls are TRBV21-1 and TRBJ2-3; the D call of TRBD2 is as the table states it, not checked on the DNA. TRBV21-1 is deemed a pseudogene. The CDR3 extends over 17 amino acids. In nucleotides, the CDR3 is TGTGCCAGCAGTACGGGACTAGCGGGAGGCCTCACAGATACGCAGTATTTT. Translated: CASSTGLAGGLTDTQYF.

V and J are TRBV7-8 and TRBJ2-2; TRBD1 agrees at 9 bases. J was trimmed by 5 bases and V by 2 bases; bases with no gene match: 6. The CDR3 runs 16 residues. Germline loops: CDR1 SGHVS, CDR2 FQNEAQ. The CDR3 loop reads CASSLPGTGRTGELFF. As DNA, the CDR3 is TGTGCCAGCAGCTTACCCGGGACAGGGAGAACCGGGGAGCTGTTTTTT.

In DNA form, the CDR3 reads TGTGCCAGCAGCTTCCCTCTTCAAGAGACCCAGTACTTC. The encoded protein is CASSFPLQETQYF. The V call is TRBV7-9, the J call TRBJ2-5; D is ambiguous. V was shortened by 3 bases and J by 2 bases, with 7 bases between the two germline ends. The CDR3 runs to 13 residues. Germline values: CDR1 SEHNR, CDR2 FQNEAQ (reference sequence).

As DNA, the CDR3 is TGTGCCACCAGCAGCTCTCGGAATACGCAGTATTTT. The encoded protein is CATSSSRNTQYF. The chain has TRBV15 and TRBJ2-3, with unresolved D. The CDR3 is 12 amino acids. V lost 3 bases and J lost 7, with 8 bases in between. The germline gives CDR1 LNHNV, CDR2 YYDKDF (reference sequence).

This rearrangement joins TRBV7-3 to TRBJ1-3; no definite D call. Germline V gene data show CDR1 as SGHTA and CDR2 as FQGTGA. The CDR3 is 13 amino acids. The V end was cut by 5 bases, the J end by 4 bases, with 9 bases between. CDR3 sequence reads: CASSGPGGNTIYF. DNA of the CDR3: TGTGCCAGCAGCGGTCCTGGGGGAAACACCATATATTTT.

The rearrangement links TRBV11-3 to TRBJ2-3; 9 bases agree with TRBD1. Trimming at V came to 5 bases and at J to 6 bases, leaving 12 bases not matched to a gene. CDR3 size: 16 residues. Germline CDR1 and CDR2: SGHNT and YENEEA. The CDR3 reads CASSPGQGPLPDTQYF. The CDR3 DNA follows: TGTGCCAGCAGCCCCGGACAGGGGCCTTTACCGGATACGCAGTATTTT.

The CDR3 nucleotides are TGCGCCAGCAGCCAAGGGGAAAAGCGGGGGGACTACGAGCAGTACTTC. It codes for CASSQGEKRGDYEQYF. The chain uses TRBV4-1 and TRBJ2-7; 9 bases are shared with TRBD2. The CDR3 is 16 amino acids. With 1 base clipped from V and 3 bases from J, the junction kept 7 bases outside the gene matches. Germline CDR1 reads MGHRA; CDR2 reads YSYEKL.

V usage is TRBV2 and J usage is TRBJ1-3; D is unresolved. Trimming shortened V by 4 bases and J by 4 bases, and 8 bases separated the two germline ends. The CDR3 length is 13 residues. From germline, CDR1 is SNHLY and CDR2 FYNNEI. The CDR3 DNA reads TGTGCCAGCAGTGTTGGGGTCGGAAACACCATATATTTT. Amino acids: CASSVGVGNTIYF.

The chain uses TRBV9 and TRBJ1-2, with no clear D. Germline CDR1 SGDLS, CDR2 YYNGEE. This CDR3 comprises 12 residues. V shed 0 bases and J shed 6 bases, with 6 bases lying between them. The CDR3 loop is CASSVAGDGYTF. CDR3 nucleotide sequence: TGTGCCAGCAGCGTAGCCGGGGATGGCTACACCTTC.

This clone was seen only a few times. The chain joins TRBV15 to TRBJ2-1; possibly TRBD2 for D (6 bases). This CDR3 comprises 15 residues. Germline CDR1 reads LNHNV; CDR2 reads YYDKDF (reference sequence). V lost 1 base, J lost 5 bases, and 12 bases lay in between. The CDR3, as DNA: TGTGCCACCAGCAGAGGGAGGGAGACAAACAATGAGCAGTTCTTC. It yields the protein CATSRGRETNNEQFF.

This chain connects TRBV19 to TRBJ2-5; the D gene could be TRBD1 or TRBD2 (5 bases each). Germline V lookup: CDR1 LNHDA, CDR2 SQIVND (reference sequence). V gave up 9 bases and J gave up 5 bases, with 22 bases separating them. The CDR3 has 15 amino acids. The CDR3 spells CASRRRGQGEETQYF. DNA of the CDR3: TGTGCCAGCCGCCGACGCGGACAAGGGGAGGAGACCCAGTACTTC.

V usage is TRBV7-2 and J usage is TRBJ2-7; TRBD2 agrees at 10 bases. Per germline, CDR1 SGHTA and CDR2 FQGNSA. Germline trimming cut 1 base from V and 2 bases from J; bases unmatched to any gene: 2. The CDR3 spans 15 residues. The DNA of the CDR3 is TGTGCCAGCAGCTTAGGGACTAGCGGACCCTACGAGCAGTACTTC. It codes for CASSLGTSGPYEQYF.

V usage is TRBV5-4 and J usage is TRBJ2-3; D is undetermined. The V and J ends lost 4 bases and 2 bases respectively, with 8 bases between them. Germline V gene data show CDR1 as SGHNT and CDR2 as YYREEE (reference sequence). CDR3 length: 13 residues. CDR3 sequence reads: CASSPDNTDTQYF. Written as DNA, the CDR3 is TGTGCCAGCAGCCCAGATAACACAGATACGCAGTATTTT.

The J gene is TRBJ2-3, the V gene TRBV11-2, with D unresolved. Germline CDR1 reads SGHAT; CDR2 reads FQNNGV. The CDR3 loop spans 14 amino acids. The ends were cut back, 3 bases at V and 8 bases at J, with 15 bases in the middle. CDR3 in amino acids: CASSFDPAAVTQYF. CDR3 in DNA: TGTGCCAGCAGCTTCGACCCCGCGGCCGTTACGCAGTATTTT.

The rearrangement uses TRBV6-5 and TRBJ2-7; 9 positions agree with TRBD1. The CDR3 is 14 residues long. J gave up 2 bases and V 2 bases, and 1 base lay outside the gene matches. CDR1 is MNHEY and CDR2 is SVGAGI in the germline V gene. CDR3 region: CASSYRDRAYEQYF. As DNA, the CDR3 is TGTGCCAGCAGTTACCGGGACAGGGCCTACGAGCAGTACTTC.

The rearrangement uses TRBV2 and TRBJ2-3; D not certain. Germline CDR1 SNHLY, CDR2 FYNNEI. This CDR3 is built from 12 residues. V was shortened by 6 bases and J by 6 bases, with 10 bases between the two germline ends. The CDR3 coding sequence is TGTGCCAGCAGGGCCAACCTGGATACGCAGTATTTT. It is translated as CASRANLDTQYF.

The chain has TRBV6-1 and TRBJ2-1; a possible D gene is TRBD1 (5 bases). Germline V gene sequence: CDR1 MNHNS, CDR2 SASEGT. The ends were cut back, 6 bases at V and 3 bases at J, with 9 bases in the middle. The CDR3 is made up of 13 amino acids. The CDR3 DNA is TGTGCCAGCAGCGCCGACAGCTACAATGAGCAGTTCTTC. This gives the protein CASSADSYNEQFF.

The chain joins TRBV7-9 to TRBJ1-3; no firm D call. Trimming shortened V by 0 bases and J by 0 bases, and 9 bases separated the two germline ends. The CDR3 extends over 16 amino acids. Germline-derived CDR1 and CDR2 are SEHNR and FQNEAQ (reference sequence). CDR3 protein: CASSLALGPSGNTIYF. The CDR3 DNA sequence: TGTGCCAGCAGCTTAGCGCTAGGCCCCTCTGGAAACACCATATATTTT.

This rearrangement joins TRBV21-1 to TRBJ2-3; the table's D call, TRBD2, was not checked against the DNA. TRBV21-1 corresponds to a pseudogene. The CDR3 extends over 14 amino acids. The DNA for the CDR3 is TGTGCCAGCAGGCCGGGGGGGATCACAGATACGCAGTATTTT. It codes for CASRPGGITDTQYF.

V is TRBV6-6 and J is TRBJ2-7; D gene uncertain. V was pared by 7 bases and J by 1 base, with 11 bases between. The CDR3 runs to 13 residues. The V gene's germline CDR1 is MNHNY and CDR2 SVGAGI (reference sequence). DNA for the CDR3: TGTGCCAGCATCATGCCGGGTTCCTACGAGCAGTACTTC. Its translation: CASIMPGSYEQYF.